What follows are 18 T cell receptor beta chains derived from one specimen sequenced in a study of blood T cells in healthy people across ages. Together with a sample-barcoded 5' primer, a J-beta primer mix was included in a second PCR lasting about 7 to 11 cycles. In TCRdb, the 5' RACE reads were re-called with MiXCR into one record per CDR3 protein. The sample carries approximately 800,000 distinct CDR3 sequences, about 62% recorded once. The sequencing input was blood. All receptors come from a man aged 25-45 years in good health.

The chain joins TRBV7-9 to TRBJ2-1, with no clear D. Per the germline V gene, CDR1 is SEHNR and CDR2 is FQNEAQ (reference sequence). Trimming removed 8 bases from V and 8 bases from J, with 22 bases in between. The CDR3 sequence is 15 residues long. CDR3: CASLLGMPTSDEQFF. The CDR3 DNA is TGTGCCAGCCTTCTGGGCATGCCTACGTCCGATGAGCAGTTCTTC. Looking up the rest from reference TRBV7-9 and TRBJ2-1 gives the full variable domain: DTGVSQNPRHKITKRGQNVTFRCDPISEHNRLYWYRQTLGQGPEFLTYFQNEAQLEKSRLLSDRFSAERPKGSFSTLEIQRTEQGDSAMYLCASLLGMPTSDEQFFGPGTRLTVL.

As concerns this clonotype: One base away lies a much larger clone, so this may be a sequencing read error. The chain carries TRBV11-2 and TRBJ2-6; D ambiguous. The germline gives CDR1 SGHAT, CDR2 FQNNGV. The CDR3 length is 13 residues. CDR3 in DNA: TGTGCCAGCAGGGAGACTGGGGTCAACGTCCTGACTTTC. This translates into CASRETGVNVLTF. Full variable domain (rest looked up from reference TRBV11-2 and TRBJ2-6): EAGVAQSPRYKIIEKRQSVAFWCNPISGHATLYWYQQILGQGPKLLIQFQNNGVVDDSQLPKDRFSAERLKGVDSTLKIQPAKLEDSAVYLCASRETGVNVLTFGAGSRLTVL.

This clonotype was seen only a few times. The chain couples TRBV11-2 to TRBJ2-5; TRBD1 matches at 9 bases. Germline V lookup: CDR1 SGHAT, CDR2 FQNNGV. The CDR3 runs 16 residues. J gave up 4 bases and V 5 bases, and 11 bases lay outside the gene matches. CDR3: CASSPTPGTGLETQYF. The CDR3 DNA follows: TGTGCCAGCAGCCCCACCCCCGGGACAGGGCTAGAGACCCAGTACTTC.

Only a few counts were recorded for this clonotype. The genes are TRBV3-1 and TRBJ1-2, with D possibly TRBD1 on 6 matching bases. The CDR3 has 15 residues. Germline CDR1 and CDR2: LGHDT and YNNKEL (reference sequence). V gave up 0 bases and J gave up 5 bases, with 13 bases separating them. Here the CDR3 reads CASSQDQGMSYGYTF. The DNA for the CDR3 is TGTGCCAGCAGCCAAGACCAGGGGATGAGTTATGGCTACACCTTC.

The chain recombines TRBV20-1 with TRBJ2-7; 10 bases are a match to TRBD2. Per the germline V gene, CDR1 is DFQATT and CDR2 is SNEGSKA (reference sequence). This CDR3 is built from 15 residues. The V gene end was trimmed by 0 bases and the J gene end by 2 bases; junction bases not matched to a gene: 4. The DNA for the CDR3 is TGCAGTGCTAGAGATCTCAGCGGGGGGGCCTACGAGCAGTACTTC. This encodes CSARDLSGGAYEQYF.

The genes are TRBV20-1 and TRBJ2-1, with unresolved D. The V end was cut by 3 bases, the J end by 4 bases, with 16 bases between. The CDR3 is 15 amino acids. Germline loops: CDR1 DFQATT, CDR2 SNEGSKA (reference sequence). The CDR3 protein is CSASEHRVSYNEQFF. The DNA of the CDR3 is TGCAGTGCTAGTGAACACCGGGTTTCGTACAATGAGCAGTTCTTC.

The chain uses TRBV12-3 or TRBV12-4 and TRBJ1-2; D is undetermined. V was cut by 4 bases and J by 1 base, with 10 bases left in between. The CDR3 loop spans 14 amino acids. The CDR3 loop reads CASSSPAGNYGYTF. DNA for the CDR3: TGTGCCAGCAGTTCGCCTGCGGGTAACTATGGCTACACCTTC.

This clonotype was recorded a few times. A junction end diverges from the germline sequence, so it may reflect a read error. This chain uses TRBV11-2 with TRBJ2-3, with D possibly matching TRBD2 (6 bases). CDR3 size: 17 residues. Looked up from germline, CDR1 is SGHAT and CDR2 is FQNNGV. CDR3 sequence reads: CASSQGSGWGSTDTQYF. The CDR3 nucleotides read TGCGCCAGCAGCCAAGGCAGCGGGTGGGGGAGCACAGATACGCAGTATTTT.

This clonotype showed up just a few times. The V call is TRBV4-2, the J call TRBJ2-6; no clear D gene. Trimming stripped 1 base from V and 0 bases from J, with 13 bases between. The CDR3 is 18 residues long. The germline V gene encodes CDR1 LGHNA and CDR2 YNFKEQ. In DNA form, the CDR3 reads TGTGCCAGCAGCCAAGTGTCCGGGTCCGACTCTGGGGCCAACGTCCTGACTTTC. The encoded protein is CASSQVSGSDSGANVLTF.

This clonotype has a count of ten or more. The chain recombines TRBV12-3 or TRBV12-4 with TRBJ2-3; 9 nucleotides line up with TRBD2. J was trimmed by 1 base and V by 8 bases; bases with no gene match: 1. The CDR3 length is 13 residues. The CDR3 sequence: CASRTSGTDTQYF. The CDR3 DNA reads TGTGCCAGCCGGACTAGCGGCACAGATACGCAGTATTTT.

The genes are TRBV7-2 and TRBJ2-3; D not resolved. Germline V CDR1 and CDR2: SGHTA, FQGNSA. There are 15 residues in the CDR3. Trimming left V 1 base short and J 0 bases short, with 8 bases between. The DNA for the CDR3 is TGTGCCAGCAGCTTAGATGGGCTCAGCACAGATACGCAGTATTTT. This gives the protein CASSLDGLSTDTQYF.

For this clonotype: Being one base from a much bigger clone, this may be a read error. CDR3 loop: CASSCSGGAGDTQYF. The DNA of the CDR3 is TGTGCCAGCAGCTGTAGCGGGGGGGCTGGAGATACGCAGTATTTT. The rearrangement links TRBV7-2 to TRBJ2-3; 11 bases agree with TRBD2. Germline V CDR1 and CDR2: SGHTA, FQGNSA. The CDR3 runs to 15 residues. Trimming took 4 bases from V and 5 from J; bases not matched to a gene: 5.

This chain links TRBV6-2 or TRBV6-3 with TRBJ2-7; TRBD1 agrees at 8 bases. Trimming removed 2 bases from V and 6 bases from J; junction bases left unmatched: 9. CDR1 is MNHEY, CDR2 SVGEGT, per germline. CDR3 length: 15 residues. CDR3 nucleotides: TGTGCCAGCAGTTACGAGGTGGCAGGGGGCAGCGAGCAGTACTTC. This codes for CASSYEVAGGSEQYF.

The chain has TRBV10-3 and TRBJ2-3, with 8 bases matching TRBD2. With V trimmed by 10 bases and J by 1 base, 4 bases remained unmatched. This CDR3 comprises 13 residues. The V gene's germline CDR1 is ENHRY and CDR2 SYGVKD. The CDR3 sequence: CATLTSGTDTQYF. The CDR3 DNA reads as TGTGCCACCTTGACTAGCGGCACAGATACGCAGTATTTT.

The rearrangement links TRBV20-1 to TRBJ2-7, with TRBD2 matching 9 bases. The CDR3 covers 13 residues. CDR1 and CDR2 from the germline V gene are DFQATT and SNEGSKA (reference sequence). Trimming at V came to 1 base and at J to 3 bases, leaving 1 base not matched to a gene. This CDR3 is CSARVSGGYEQYF. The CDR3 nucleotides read TGCAGTGCTAGAGTTAGCGGGGGCTACGAGCAGTACTTC.

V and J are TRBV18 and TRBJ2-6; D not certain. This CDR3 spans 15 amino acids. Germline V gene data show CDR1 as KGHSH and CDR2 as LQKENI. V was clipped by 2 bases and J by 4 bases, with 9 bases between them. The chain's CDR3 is CASSPSAFGANVLTF. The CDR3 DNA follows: TGTGCCAGCTCACCAAGTGCGTTCGGGGCCAACGTCCTGACTTTC.

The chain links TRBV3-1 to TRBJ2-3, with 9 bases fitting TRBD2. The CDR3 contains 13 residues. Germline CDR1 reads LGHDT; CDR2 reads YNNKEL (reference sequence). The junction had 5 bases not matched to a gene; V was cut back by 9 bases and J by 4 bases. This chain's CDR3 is CASNSGGSDTQYF. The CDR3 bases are TGTGCCAGTAATAGCGGGGGTTCAGATACGCAGTATTTT.

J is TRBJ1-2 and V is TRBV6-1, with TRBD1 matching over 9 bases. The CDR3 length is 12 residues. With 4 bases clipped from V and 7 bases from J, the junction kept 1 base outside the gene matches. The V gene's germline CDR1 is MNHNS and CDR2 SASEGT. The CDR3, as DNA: TGTGCCAGCAGTGTGGACAGGGGTGGCTACACCTTC. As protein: CASSVDRGGYTF.